What follows are 11 T cell receptor beta chains derived from one specimen sequenced in a study of CD8 T cells in ankylosing spondylitis. TCRdb ran MiXCR on the 5' RACE reads and lists one entry per CDR3 protein. This table has roughly 150,000 distinct CDR3 sequences, 9.8% appearing once. The sample consisted of blood, either unsorted or a sorted T cell fraction (not recorded which). The receptors originated from a female donor with ankylosing spondylitis or in good health (not recorded which).

This clonotype was picked up a small number of times. The chain is built from TRBV18 and TRBJ2-7, with TRBD2 identical over 7 bases. The V and J ends lost 3 bases and 3 bases, in that order; junction bases with no gene match: 2. The V gene's germline CDR1 is KGHSH and CDR2 LQKENI. The CDR3 has 13 residues. Written as DNA, the CDR3 is TGTGCCAGCTCACCGGGGACTATCTACGAGCAGTACTTC. Encoded protein: CASSPGTIYEQYF.

This chain uses TRBV4-1 with TRBJ2-7, with 7 bases fitting TRBD2. The trim removed 3 bases at V and 2 bases at J, leaving 7 bases unmatched. CDR1 is MGHRA and CDR2 is YSYEKL in the germline V gene. This CDR3 comprises 15 residues. The DNA for the CDR3 is TGCGCCAGCAGCCAGGCCCTAGCGGACCCCTACGAGCAGTACTTC. This codes for CASSQALADPYEQYF.

This clonotype was recorded a few times. The chain is built from TRBV20-1 and TRBJ2-3, with D perhaps TRBD2 (5 bases). The CDR3 has 13 amino acids. Trimming took 1 base from V and 1 from J, leaving 6 bases between them. The germline V gene encodes CDR1 DFQATT and CDR2 SNEGSKA (reference sequence). CDR3 in DNA: TGCAGTGCTAGAGTGGAGGGCACAGATACGCAGTATTTT. Translating gives CSARVEGTDTQYF.

There are many counts of this clonotype. This chain uses TRBV29-1 with TRBJ1-1; D gene unclear. V lost 8 bases and J 4 bases, leaving 14 bases between the germline ends. This CDR3 region has 12 residues. Germline V gene data show CDR1 as SQVTM and CDR2 as ANQGSEA. Here the CDR3 reads CSIRQALTEAFF. CDR3 DNA: TGCAGCATACGACAAGCTCTCACTGAAGCTTTCTTT.

The sample holds many counts of this clonotype. This rearrangement joins TRBV5-1 to TRBJ2-7; possibly TRBD1 for D (6 bases). The V gene lost 2 bases and the J gene lost 3 bases, with 12 bases spanning the gap. The CDR3 is 14 residues long. Germline-derived CDR1 and CDR2 are SGHRS and YFSETQ. The CDR3 spells CASSFMDRYYEQYF. The CDR3 DNA is TGCGCCAGCAGCTTCATGGACAGATACTACGAGCAGTACTTC. The whole variable domain, remainder taken from reference TRBV5-1 and TRBJ2-7, is KAGVTQTPRYLIKTRGQQVTLSCSPISGHRSVSWYQQTPGQGLQFLFEYFSETQRNKGNFPGRFSGRQFSNSRSEMNVSTLELGDSALYLCASSFMDRYYEQYFGPGTRLTVT.

The chain recombines TRBV20-1 with TRBJ2-2, with TRBD2 matching over 10 bases. J was trimmed by 0 bases and V by 2 bases; bases with no gene match: 12. There are 19 residues in the CDR3. In germline, CDR1 is DFQATT, CDR2 SNEGSKA (reference sequence). The CDR3 region is CSARKKGVAGGPNTGELFF. The CDR3 DNA sequence: TGCAGTGCTAGAAAAAAGGGGGTAGCGGGAGGCCCGAACACCGGGGAGCTGTTTTTT.

This clonotype occurred a few times. V and J are TRBV12-3 or TRBV12-4 and TRBJ1-2, with D hard to call. With 6 bases removed from V and 8 bases from J, the gap between germline ends came to 10 bases. The CDR3 loop spans 11 amino acids. The CDR3 loop is CASRDGEGYTF. CDR3 nucleotide sequence: TGTGCCAGCAGGGACGGAGAGGGCTACACCTTC.

This clonotype was counted only a few times. The rearrangement uses TRBV6-1 and TRBJ2-1; D is tentatively TRBD1 or TRBD2 (5 bases each). With 6 bases removed from V and 3 bases from J, the gap between germline ends came to 18 bases. Germline V gives CDR1 MNHNS, CDR2 SASEGT. This CDR3 has 16 residues. CDR3 residues: CASRPSSGPNYNEQFF. Here the CDR3 DNA reads TGTGCCAGCAGACCTTCCTCGGGACCCAACTACAATGAGCAGTTCTTC.

The V gene is TRBV30, the J gene TRBJ1-5, with D maybe TRBD1 (5 bases). CDR1 and CDR2 (germline): GTSNPN, SVGIG (reference sequence). The CDR3 is 13 residues long. Trimming left V 1 base short and J 7 bases short, with 11 bases between. CDR3 in amino acids: CAWSEGDIQPQHF. The CDR3 DNA sequence: TGTGCCTGGAGTGAAGGGGATATCCAGCCCCAGCATTTT. Using reference TRBV30 and TRBJ1-5 for the parts outside the CDR3, the full variable domain is SQTIHQWPATLVQPVGSPLSLECTVEGTSNPNLYWYRQAAGRGLQLLFYSVGIGQISSEVPQNLSASRPQDRQFILSSKKLLLSDSGFYLCAWSEGDIQPQHFGDGTRLSIL.

This clonotype has a single count. The V and J genes are TRBV6-5 and TRBJ2-3, with D perhaps matching TRBD1 (6 bases). V was cut by 5 bases and J by 3 bases, with 18 bases left in between. Germline V lookup: CDR1 MNHEY, CDR2 SVGAGI. There are 16 residues in the CDR3. The CDR3 loop reads CASSHPDSLQTDTQYF. DNA for the CDR3: TGTGCCAGCAGTCACCCGGACAGTTTGCAGACAGATACGCAGTATTTT.

Only a few counts were recorded for this clonotype. The chain couples TRBV4-1 to TRBJ2-1; the D is unclear. Germline V gene sequence: CDR1 MGHRA, CDR2 YSYEKL. The V and J ends lost 0 bases and 7 bases respectively, with 7 bases between them. The CDR3 length is 13 residues. The CDR3 sequence: CASSQEAANEQFF. The CDR3 region has the DNA TGCGCCAGCAGCCAAGAAGCCGCTAATGAGCAGTTCTTC.